One sample yielded the 25 T cell receptor beta chains listed below, sequenced in a study of B cell selection in AIRE deficiency. Conventional CD4 T cells were sorted as CD4+CD127+ cells. This table comes from immunoSEQ multiplex PCR, and its TCRdb copy is limited to in-frame clones, with some not included. The sample contains under 30,000 clones, about 98% of which appear only once. The sample was conventional CD4+ T cells sorted from PBMCs. These receptors originate from a human donor with AIRE deficiency.

The chain recombines TRBV11-1 with TRBJ2-2, with TRBD1 matching 8 bases. The CDR3 is 15 residues long. The V segment lost 6 bases and the J segment 6 bases; nucleotides outside the gene matches: 9. Per the germline V gene, CDR1 is SGHAT and CDR2 is FQDESV (reference sequence). In nucleotides, the CDR3 is TGTGCCAGCAGGCGGGACAGGTCTTTCTCCGGGGAGCTGTTTTTT. It encodes CASRRDRSFSGELFF. Based on the CDR3 plus reference TRBV11-1 and TRBJ2-2, the full variable domain is EAEVAQSPRYKITEKSQAVAFWCDPISGHATLYWYRQILGQGPELLVQFQDESVVDDSQLPKDRFSAERLKGVDSTLKIQPAELGDSAMYLCASRRDRSFSGELFFGEGSRLTVL.

The rearrangement joins TRBV28 to TRBJ1-2; D unclear. The V gene lost 2 bases and the J gene lost 0 bases, with 7 bases spanning the gap. Germline V CDR1 and CDR2: MDHEN, SYDVKM. The CDR3 covers 14 residues. The CDR3 DNA is TGTGCCAGCAGTTTACCAGCAGCTAACTATGGCTACACCTTC. Protein sequence: CASSLPAANYGYTF.

This sequence joins TRBV28 and TRBJ1-5, with 8 bases fitting TRBD1. The germline gives CDR1 MDHEN, CDR2 SYDVKM. The trim removed 3 bases at V and 8 bases at J, leaving 12 bases unmatched. The length of the CDR3 is 16 residues. The CDR3 sequence is CASSLLDRAFSKPQHF. The CDR3 DNA is TGTGCCAGCAGTTTGTTGGACAGGGCATTCTCAAAGCCCCAGCATTTT.

V usage is TRBV10-3 and J usage is TRBJ2-6, with no clear D. The CDR3 loop spans 11 amino acids. CDR1 and CDR2 from the germline V gene are ENHRY and SYGVKD. With 10 bases removed from V and 0 bases from J, the gap between germline ends came to 1 base. The CDR3 nucleotides read TGTGCCACCTCTGGGGCCAACGTCCTGACTTTC. It translates to CATSGANVLTF.

This chain connects TRBV19 to TRBJ1-4, with D maybe TRBD1 (5 bases). The germline V gene encodes CDR1 LNHDA and CDR2 SQIVND (reference sequence). This CDR3 has 15 amino acids. V lost 6 bases to trimming and J lost 5 bases, with 16 bases between them. CDR3 sequence: CASRSAPGNNEKLFF. In DNA form, the CDR3 reads TGTGCCAGTAGGTCAGCCCCAGGGAACAATGAAAAACTGTTTTTT. Looking up the rest from reference TRBV19 and TRBJ1-4 gives the full variable domain: DGGITQSPKYLFRKEGQNVTLSCEQNLNHDAMYWYRQDPGQGLRLIYYSQIVNDFQKGDIAEGYSVSREKKESFPLTVTSAQKNPTAFYLCASRSAPGNNEKLFFGSGTQLSVL.

The chain links TRBV9 to TRBJ2-3, with D perhaps TRBD2 (6 bases). Looked up from germline, CDR1 is SGDLS and CDR2 is YYNGEE. Trimming removed 0 bases from V and 0 bases from J, with 11 bases in between. The CDR3 is 16 amino acids. CDR3 sequence: CASSVEPGLSTDTQYF. The DNA of the CDR3 is TGTGCCAGCAGCGTAGAGCCGGGACTTAGCACAGATACGCAGTATTTT.

This clone was recorded only once. This chain links TRBV23-1 with TRBJ1-1, with a possible D match to TRBD1 (6 bases). TRBV23-1 is assigned to the ORF class and has an uncertain function. The CDR3 runs 14 residues. V was clipped by 2 bases and J by 1 base, with 8 bases between them. The DNA for the CDR3 is TGCGCCAGCAGTCAACCCAGGGGGAACACTGAAGCTTTCTTT. Encoded protein: CASSQPRGNTEAFF.

This clone was detected only once. V is TRBV5-8 and J is TRBJ2-7, with D perhaps matching TRBD2 (5 bases). Trimming took off 5 bases at V and 4 bases at J, with 7 bases between the two ends. The germline V gene encodes CDR1 SGHTS and CDR2 YDEGEE. The CDR3 has 11 residues. The CDR3 protein is CASSRGYEQYF. CDR3 coding DNA: TGTGCCAGCAGTCGAGGGTACGAGCAGTACTTC.

The chain recombines TRBV9 with TRBJ2-3; TRBD2 matches 13 bases. The CDR3 is 16 amino acids. The germline gives CDR1 SGDLS, CDR2 YYNGEE. V gave up 3 bases and J gave up 1 base; unmatched junction bases: 2. CDR3 in DNA: TGTGCCAGCAGCGAACTAGCGGGAGGGGGCACAGATACGCAGTATTTT. It codes for CASSELAGGGTDTQYF. The variable domain in full, with the rest retrieved from reference TRBV9 and TRBJ2-3, is DSGVTQTPKHLITATGQRVTLRCSPRSGDLSVYWYQQSLDQGLQFLIQYYNGEERAKGNILERFSAQQFPDLHSELNLSSLELGDSALYFCASSELAGGGTDTQYFGPGTRLTVL.

This chain joins TRBV28 and TRBJ1-1; D is unresolved. There are 14 residues in the CDR3. The germline V and J ends were trimmed by 3 bases and 1 base, with 9 bases remaining between them. CDR1 MDHEN and CDR2 SYDVKM come from the germline V gene. The CDR3 spells CASSLTPRNTEAFF. CDR3 DNA sequence: TGTGCCAGCAGTTTGACCCCAAGGAACACTGAAGCTTTCTTT.

The rearrangement joins TRBV5-4 to TRBJ2-7; TRBD2 agrees at 7 bases. The CDR3 is made up of 14 amino acids. The junction had 4 bases not matched to a gene; V was cut back by 1 base and J by 3 bases. Germline-derived CDR1 and CDR2 are SGHNT and YYREEE (reference sequence). For the CDR3, the DNA is TGTGCCAGCAGCTTGCGCGGGGGAGACTACGAGCAGTACTTC. It is translated as CASSLRGGDYEQYF.

Comments on this clone: One junction end does not reproduce the germline sequence, and a read error may be involved. The chain recombines TRBV7-7 with TRBJ2-1; TRBD2 agrees at 14 bases. Germline lookup yields CDR1 SSHAT and CDR2 FNYEAQ (reference sequence). This CDR3 has 16 residues. CDR3 coding DNA: TGTGCTAGCAGCCCATACGGGACTAGCGGGAGCAATGAGCAGTTCTTC. It is translated as CASSPYGTSGSNEQFF.

The V gene is TRBV6-1, the J gene TRBJ2-7; D uncertain. V lost 4 bases to trimming and J lost 4 bases, with 5 bases between them. Germline V gene data show CDR1 as MNHNS and CDR2 as SASEGT. This CDR3 spans 11 amino acids. CDR3 in DNA: TGTGCCAGCAGTGGGGGTTACGAGCAGTACTTC. The encoded protein is CASSGGYEQYF.

The chain links TRBV5-4 to TRBJ1-1, with D unclear. V shed 3 bases and J shed 6 bases, with 15 bases lying between them. From germline, CDR1 is SGHNT and CDR2 YYREEE (reference sequence). The CDR3 runs to 14 residues. CDR3 DNA sequence: TGTGCCAGCAGCTCCTCCGGGCCCAACCCTGAAGCTTTCTTT. Amino acid sequence: CASSSSGPNPEAFF.

The CDR3 DNA reads TGTGCCTGGAGGACAGGGTCCTACGAGCAGTACTTC. This translates into CAWRTGSYEQYF. The chain has TRBV30 and TRBJ2-7, with TRBD1 identical over 7 bases. CDR3 length: 12 residues. Per the germline V gene, CDR1 is GTSNPN and CDR2 is SVGIG (reference sequence). V gave up 3 bases and J gave up 1 base; unmatched junction bases: 0.

V and J are TRBV5-1 and TRBJ2-3; TRBD2 might be the D (5 bases). The V gene's germline CDR1 is SGHRS and CDR2 YFSETQ. The CDR3 extends over 12 amino acids. Trimming stripped 2 bases from V and 7 bases from J, with 8 bases between. The CDR3 nucleotides are TGCGCCAGCAGCTTAGCGGAGAATACGCAGTATTTT. This codes for CASSLAENTQYF.

The chain combines TRBV30 with TRBJ1-3; TRBD1 agrees at 7 bases. The junction had 8 bases not matched to a gene; V was cut back by 3 bases and J by 0 bases. The CDR3 has 16 residues. The V gene's germline CDR1 is GTSNPN and CDR2 SVGIG (reference sequence). The CDR3 nucleotides read TGTGCCTGGAGCCGGGACAGAATTAGCTCTGGAAACACCATATATTTT. Protein product: CAWSRDRISSGNTIYF.

The gene calls are TRBV4-1 and TRBJ2-7; 7 bases line up with TRBD1. The V gene end was trimmed by 3 bases and the J gene end by 0 bases; junction bases not matched to a gene: 5. CDR3 length: 15 residues. Germline lookup yields CDR1 MGHRA and CDR2 YSYEKL. The CDR3 region has the DNA TGCGCCAGCAGCCACCCAGGGGACAGCTCCTACGAGCAGTACTTC. Its translation: CASSHPGDSSYEQYF.

This chain joins TRBV15 and TRBJ2-7, with unresolved D. V was cut by 4 bases and J by 0 bases, with 4 bases left in between. CDR1 is LNHNV, CDR2 YYDKDF, per germline (reference sequence). The CDR3 sequence is 12 residues long. The DNA for the CDR3 is TGTGCCACCAGCACAAGCTCCTACGAGCAGTACTTC. Translated, it gives CATSTSSYEQYF.

The V gene is TRBV6-6, the J gene TRBJ2-7; unclear D gene. In germline, CDR1 is MNHNY, CDR2 SVGAGI (reference sequence). The CDR3 has 13 residues. The V gene lost 6 bases and the J gene lost 7 bases, with 16 bases spanning the gap. CDR3 coding DNA: TGTGCCAGCAGGCTCCAGGTCGTAGGTGAGCAGTACTTC. It encodes CASRLQVVGEQYF.

The chain employs TRBV29-1 and TRBJ1-4; unclear D gene. The V end was cut by 4 bases, the J end by 8 bases, with 14 bases between. Germline CDR1 is SQVTM and CDR2 is ANQGSEA. This CDR3 region has 13 residues. For the CDR3, the DNA is TGCAGCGTTGCTGACTCTGGAGGAGAAAAACTGTTTTTT. It translates to CSVADSGGEKLFF.

The genes are TRBV28 and TRBJ2-7, with a tentative D call TRBD2 (5 bases). The CDR3 extends over 12 amino acids. The germline CDR1 and CDR2 sequences are MDHEN and SYDVKM. V lost 5 bases and J 7 bases, leaving 12 bases between the germline ends. CDR3 protein: CASSITGFEQYF. Written as DNA, the CDR3 is TGTGCCAGCAGTATAACGGGGTTTGAGCAGTACTTC.

CDR3 DNA: TGTGCCTGGAGCCGACACCAAGAGACCCAGTACTTC. Its protein product is CAWSRHQETQYF. The V gene is TRBV30, the J gene TRBJ2-5; D unresolved. The CDR3 length is 12 residues. Germline lookup yields CDR1 GTSNPN and CDR2 SVGIG (reference sequence). The ends were cut back, 3 bases at V and 0 bases at J, with 5 bases in the middle.

On this clone itself: One junction end does not reproduce the germline sequence, and a read error may be involved. V is TRBV5-3 and J is TRBJ2-7; TRBD2 matches 7 bases. TRBV5-3 counts as an open reading frame of uncertain function. The CDR3 loop spans 14 amino acids. The CDR3 loop is CASSLGREFNEQYF. The CDR3 region has the DNA TGTGCCAGCAGCTTGGGGCGGGAGTTTAACGAGCAGTACTTC.

The V and J genes are TRBV5-1 and TRBJ2-7; a possible D gene is TRBD1 (6 bases). Germline V gives CDR1 SGHRS, CDR2 YFSETQ. Trimming pared 4 bases from V and 1 base from J, leaving 15 bases between. This CDR3 has 15 residues. In DNA form, the CDR3 reads TGCGCCAGCAGCCTAGAATCCGGACAGTCCTACGAGCAGTACTTC. Protein product: CASSLESGQSYEQYF.